This T cell receptor beta chain was found in a study of T cell changes during pregnancy in multiple sclerosis (dated by TCRdb to about 2019). For the wider study: Changes in the T cell repertoire over the course of pregnancy were examined in this study in women with multiple sclerosis.

A remark on this clone: Its antigen remains undetermined. No much larger clonotype is one base removed from it; base qualities were not supplied.

Receptors were amplified or captured by the immunoSEQ multiplex PCR assay. The table was pulled from immuneACCESS by TCRdb, which kept in-frame rearrangements only. Such tables lose some clones; where checked, under half of the loss comes from unresolved V genes, and the rest has no known cause. This sample comprises tens of thousands of clones, more than 90% of them detected only once. The ten largest clonotypes hold around 2% of the sample. V lost 6 bases and J lost 9 bases, and the count of bases not matched to a germline gene is 9. Measured from the cysteine to the phenylalanine, the CDR3 is 15 residues long. The read is trimmed to its CDR3 DNA, 45 bases read in frame from base 1. The germline V gene provides CDR1 SGHVS and CDR2 FNYEAQ.

This clonotype was obtained from a female donor with multiple sclerosis, enrolled in a pregnancy study. The source was peripheral blood, collected in the second trimester of pregnancy. The chain was built from TRBV7-6 and TRBJ2-1, with TRBD1 matching 12 junction bases. The nucleotide sequence reads TGTGCCAGCAGTATAAGGGACAGGGGGCAGATTGAGCAGTTCTTC. Its product reads: CASSIRDRGQIEQFF.